The T cell receptor (beta chain) described here comes from a study of OX40 agonist ivuxolimab in advanced cancers. For the wider study: Ivuxolimab was an agonistic, fully human IgG2 monoclonal antibody directed against OX40 (CD134), a costimulatory receptor. In the dose-escalation cohort, roughly four fifths of patients were male, and the mean age was roughly 60 years, with a range of about 23 to 80. Patients were allowed to have had prior anti-PD-1, anti-PD-L1 or anti-CTLA-4 therapy, and 30% to 50% of the dose-escalation patients had previously received checkpoint inhibitors. The monotherapy dose-escalation portion (N of about 52 patients) of the phase I ivuxolimab trial is reported in the paper. Of the roughly 51 dose-escalation patients, hepatocellular carcinoma was present in about 20, melanoma in roughly 15, renal cell carcinoma in 9 and head and neck cancer in 9. Partial responses were achieved by three dose-escalation patients, of whom one had hepatocellular carcinoma and two had cutaneous melanoma. Intravenous ivuxolimab was administered to patients every 2 weeks at six dose levels: 0.01, 0.1, 0.3, 1.5, 3 and 10 mg/kg. Peripheral TCRbeta sequencing aimed to test whether ivuxolimab altered TCR sequence diversity and caused clonal T-cell expansion. The investigation overall reported the following: On average, CD8+ T cells showed more expanded clones than CD4+ T cells after ivuxolimab. At doses of 0.1 to 3.0 mg/kg, clonal expansion of both CD4+ and CD8+ blood T cells was observed from baseline to week 6. Low levels of normalized T-cell clonal expansion were also seen in some patients who did not respond. Partial responders in the 0.1-3.0 mg/kg groups had among the lowest normalized peripheral clonal expansion, especially among CD8+ T cells. The antigen specificity of the clonally expanded peripheral T cells was not determined.

Via the germline V gene (reference sequence), CDR1 is PRHDT and CDR2 FYEKMQ. At the junction V is shortened by 2 bases and J by 7 bases; bases outside the gene matches: 4. The CDR3, from cysteine to phenylalanine, totals 15 residues. This entry keeps only the CDR3 DNA: 45 bases, framed from base 1. Regarding this clone: Its antigen is currently not known. No much larger clone is present one base from it, and per-base qualities are unavailable.

Genomic DNA was extracted from sorted cells for sequencing of the TCRbeta CDR3 region. TCRbeta CDR3 regions were sequenced using the immunoSEQ Assay. TCRdb provides this immuneACCESS table in a form limited to in-frame rearrangements. Some clones are lacking; in checked studies, under half of them reflect an unresolved V gene, and why the rest are absent is not known. The sample data list approximately 38,000 clones, and about 83% of these were observed just once. Jointly, the top ten make up approximately 22% of the sample. Patients with autoimmune disease history or receiving systemic immunosuppression were excluded from the trial. Peripheral blood for TCR sequencing was drawn from every dose cohort at baseline, at cycle 4 day 1 and at cycle 7 day 1. Samples were obtained from an open-label, multicenter, first-in-human phase I dose-escalation trial of ivuxolimab. Adults with locally advanced or metastatic melanoma, renal cell, hepatocellular, or head and neck squamous cell carcinoma were enrolled in the trial. Before TCR sequencing, CD4+ T cells and CD8+ T cells were sorted from peripheral blood as separate populations.

The rearrangement joined TRBV13 to TRBJ2-1, and 11 bases in between align with TRBD1. Sequencing was performed on CD4+ or CD8+ T cells sorted from blood, taken in a trial of the OX40 agonist ivuxolimab. This TCR was sampled from an adult with an advanced solid tumor such as melanoma, head and neck, liver or kidney cancer. In nucleotides, the sequence is TGTGCCAGCAGCTTATCCGGGACAGGGGGTAATGAGCAGTTCTTC. Its product reads: CASSLSGTGGNEQFF.